The 28 T cell receptor beta chains presented below share a single source sample, sequenced in a study of blood T cell repertoires in COVID-19. TCRdb keeps only in-frame clones here, not all; method: immunoSEQ multiplex PCR. The table shows roughly 190,000 clones, with 86% occurring only once. Sequencing was carried out using peripheral blood. All receptors derive from an older woman with COVID-19, enrolled during active disease.

The chain recombines TRBV21-1 with TRBJ1-1. TRBV21-1 has pseudogene status. The CDR3 contains 14 residues. CDR3 coding DNA: TGTGCCAGCAGCCCCGAACTCGGGGACACTGAAGCTTTCTTT. It translates to CASSPELGDTEAFF.

This sequence joins TRBV28 and TRBJ2-4, with no clear D. The germline V gene has CDR1 MDHEN and CDR2 SYDVKM. V dropped 2 bases and J dropped 0 bases, with 5 bases sitting between them. The CDR3 is 14 residues long. The CDR3 DNA reads TGTGCCAGCAGTTTACTAGTAGCCAAAAACATTCAGTACTTC. It is translated as CASSLLVAKNIQYF.

This rearrangement joins TRBV19 to TRBJ1-2; D call uncertain. The germline gives CDR1 LNHDA, CDR2 SQIVND (reference sequence). The CDR3 loop spans 15 amino acids. Trimming took off 4 bases at V and 0 bases at J, with 12 bases between the two ends. The DNA for the CDR3 is TGTGCCAGTAGTAGGGGAGCCAGTCCTAACTATGGCTACACCTTC. This codes for CASSRGASPNYGYTF.

This chain links TRBV18 with TRBJ1-4; D is possibly TRBD1 (6 bases). Trimming shortened V by 3 bases and J by 5 bases, and 13 bases separated the two germline ends. There are 15 residues in the CDR3. Per the germline V gene, CDR1 is KGHSH and CDR2 is LQKENI. The CDR3 here is CASSPQIQGNEKLFF. CDR3 DNA: TGTGCCAGCTCACCTCAGATACAGGGAAATGAAAAACTGTTTTTT.

This clone has a handful of counts. This rearrangement joins TRBV19 to TRBJ2-7; D may be TRBD1 (5 bases). V was cut by 3 bases and J by 3 bases, with 15 bases left in between. The CDR3 covers 15 residues. Germline V gene data show CDR1 as LNHDA and CDR2 as SQIVND (reference sequence). The CDR3 DNA reads TGTGCCAGTAGTATTAAAGGACACCTTAACTACGAGCAGTACTTC. Translating gives CASSIKGHLNYEQYF.

This clone was counted a few times. V usage is TRBV5-1 and J usage is TRBJ1-1; D remains unclear. This CDR3 is 14 amino acids long. The germline V and J ends were trimmed by 0 bases and 1 base, with 7 bases remaining between them. CDR1 is SGHRS, CDR2 YFSETQ, per germline. CDR3 amino acids: CASSLGPQNTEAFF. CDR3 nucleotide sequence: TGCGCCAGCAGCTTGGGTCCACAGAACACTGAAGCTTTCTTT. Supplemented by reference TRBV5-1 and TRBJ1-1, the full variable domain reads KAGVTQTPRYLIKTRGQQVTLSCSPISGHRSVSWYQQTPGQGLQFLFEYFSETQRNKGNFPGRFSGRQFSNSRSEMNVSTLELGDSALYLCASSLGPQNTEAFFGQGTRLTVV.

This clone was seen a handful of times. The rearrangement uses TRBV6-5 and TRBJ1-4, with 8 positions matching TRBD1. Losses at the gene ends were 6 bases for V and 7 bases for J; bases not matched to a gene: 7. There are 14 residues in the CDR3. The germline gives CDR1 MNHEY, CDR2 SVGAGI. The CDR3 is CASSRGQGTEKLFF. The DNA for the CDR3 is TGTGCCAGCAGCCGCGGACAGGGTACTGAAAAACTGTTTTTT.

The genes are TRBV7-8 and TRBJ1-2, with D possibly TRBD1 on 6 matching bases. The CDR3 is 14 amino acids. Per germline, CDR1 SGHVS and CDR2 FQNEAQ. Deletions cut 1 base from V and 7 bases from J, with 13 bases between. CDR3 sequence (DNA): TGTGCCAGCAGCTTAGGGCAACAGGGAGTTGGCTACACCTTC. Its protein product is CASSLGQQGVGYTF. The full variable domain, with the rest looked up from reference TRBV7-8 and TRBJ1-2, is GAGVSQSPRYKVAKRGQDVALRCDPISGHVSLFWYQQALGQGPEFLTYFQNEAQLDKSGLPSDRFFAERPEGSVSTLKIQRTQQEDSAVYLCASSLGQQGVGYTFGSGTRLTVV.

This clone has a single count. CDR3 sequence (DNA): TGCGCCAGCAGCGGACAGGGCACGCAGTATTTT. Encoded protein: CASSGQGTQYF. The gene calls are TRBV10-1 and TRBJ2-3; TRBD1 matches at 8 bases. Germline V gives CDR1 WNHNN, CDR2 SYGVQD (reference sequence). The CDR3 length is 11 residues. Trimming at V came to 6 bases and at J to 9 bases, leaving 2 bases not matched to a gene.

The chain joins TRBV2 to TRBJ2-1; TRBD2 matches 9 bases. There are 15 residues in the CDR3. V shed 2 bases, J shed 6 bases, and the junction held 5 bases outside the gene matches. Germline V gene sequence: CDR1 SNHLY, CDR2 FYNNEI. The CDR3 coding sequence is TGTGCCAGCAGTGAATTGGCGGGAGGGGGCAATGAGCAGTTCTTC. Its translation is CASSELAGGGNEQFF.

V usage is TRBV10-2 and J usage is TRBJ1-1, with D perhaps TRBD1 (5 bases). Germline CDR1 reads WSHSY; CDR2 reads SAAADI. V lost 5 bases to trimming and J lost 0 bases, with 10 bases between them. CDR3 length: 14 residues. The chain's CDR3 is CASSWGGLNTEAFF. The CDR3 region has the DNA TGCGCCAGCAGTTGGGGGGGATTGAACACTGAAGCTTTCTTT.

This chain joins TRBV24-1 and TRBJ1-5; 7 nucleotides agree with TRBD1. The CDR3 consists of 15 residues. With V trimmed by 4 bases and J by 2 bases, 4 bases remained unmatched. The V gene's germline CDR1 is KGHDR and CDR2 SFDVKD. The chain's CDR3 is CATSDTTGGNQPQHF. In nucleotides, the CDR3 is TGTGCCACCAGTGACACTACAGGGGGCAATCAGCCCCAGCATTTT.

The chain combines TRBV6-5 with TRBJ2-1, with D possibly matching TRBD2 (6 bases). Per germline, CDR1 MNHEY and CDR2 SVGAGI. This CDR3 has 16 residues. Trimming stripped 0 bases from V and 0 bases from J, with 9 bases between. In nucleotides, the CDR3 is TGTGCCAGCAGTTACTCGCGGGGAAGCTCCTACAATGAGCAGTTCTTC. Protein sequence: CASSYSRGSSYNEQFF.

V and J are TRBV6-2 or TRBV6-3 and TRBJ2-7; no clear D. The CDR3 sequence is 11 residues long. Per germline, CDR1 MNHEY and CDR2 SVGEGT. V lost 4 bases and J 3 bases, leaving 4 bases between the germline ends. CDR3 in DNA: TGTGCCAGCAGTTCCTTCTACGAGCAGTACTTC. Translating gives CASSSFYEQYF.

This sequence joins TRBV7-2 and TRBJ1-2; D unresolved. Germline-derived CDR1 and CDR2 are SGHTA and FQGNSA. Trimming pared 9 bases from V and 5 bases from J, leaving 22 bases between. There are 15 residues in the CDR3. DNA for the CDR3: TGTGCCAGTACCCCGAGGGTGACGGGCTTATATGGCTACACCTTC. Its protein is CASTPRVTGLYGYTF.

The chain uses TRBV7-2 and TRBJ2-5; TRBD1 agrees at 7 bases. CDR1 is SGHTA, CDR2 FQGNSA, per germline. CDR3 length: 14 amino acids. With 5 bases clipped from V and 4 bases from J, the junction kept 7 bases outside the gene matches. The CDR3 loop reads CASSLRQGRETQYF. CDR3 in DNA: TGTGCCAGCAGCCTAAGACAGGGAAGAGAGACCCAGTACTTC.

This clone was seen once. The rearrangement uses TRBV6-5 and TRBJ1-1; 7 nucleotides align to TRBD1. This CDR3 comprises 13 residues. Germline CDR1 MNHEY, CDR2 SVGAGI. V was pared by 7 bases and J by 3 bases, with 5 bases of the junction left unmatched. The CDR3 loop reads CASKTGAYTEAFF. The CDR3 nucleotides read TGTGCCAGCAAAACAGGGGCATACACTGAAGCTTTCTTT.

Here the CDR3 DNA reads TGTGCCAGCAGTTTCACCCCCCGGGGAAACACCATATATTTT. The encoded protein is CASSFTPRGNTIYF. The chain recombines TRBV28 with TRBJ1-3; D remains ambiguous. Germline CDR1 and CDR2: MDHEN and SYDVKM. The germline V and J ends were trimmed by 3 bases and 4 bases, with 10 bases remaining between them. This CDR3 spans 14 amino acids.

The genes are TRBV27 and TRBJ2-7, with 9 nucleotides matching TRBD2. V shed 5 bases and J 6 bases; nucleotides not matched to a gene: 2. The CDR3 is 12 residues long. Germline values: CDR1 MNHEY, CDR2 SMNVEV (reference sequence). The CDR3 DNA reads as TGTGCCAGCAGTCTGACTAGCGGCGAGCAGTACTTC. Residues: CASSLTSGEQYF.

The chain employs TRBV11-3 and TRBJ2-7; TRBD2 is a possible D gene (6 bases). Trimming pared 5 bases from V and 2 bases from J, leaving 19 bases between. Germline CDR1 SGHNT, CDR2 YENEEA. This CDR3 has 16 residues. CDR3 sequence: CASSPGVGAITYEQYF. Written as DNA, the CDR3 is TGTGCCAGCAGCCCGGGAGTAGGCGCGATCACCTACGAGCAGTACTTC.

The chain combines TRBV19 with TRBJ1-6; 7 bases are a match to TRBD1. CDR1 and CDR2 (germline): LNHDA, SQIVND (reference sequence). V was clipped by 8 bases and J by 7 bases; unmatched bases: 8. This CDR3 is 14 amino acids long. The CDR3 DNA reads as TGTGCCAGTGCCCCACAGGGGAAGAATTCACCCCTCCACTTT. This gives the protein CASAPQGKNSPLHF.

This chain uses TRBV6-7 with TRBJ2-1, with TRBD2 matching over 7 bases. TRBV6-7 carries the ORF label, with uncertain function. This CDR3 is built from 14 residues. The ends lost 9 bases at V and 1 base at J; junction bases unmatched: 6. The CDR3, as DNA: TGTGCCAGAAAATCGGGAGGTTCCTACAATGAGCAGTTCTTC. Its translation: CARKSGGSYNEQFF.

This clone came up a few times. The V call is TRBV2, the J call TRBJ2-2; D gene ambiguous. Looked up from germline, CDR1 is SNHLY and CDR2 is FYNNEI. V dropped 5 bases and J dropped 3 bases, with 7 bases sitting between them. The CDR3 totals 13 residues. The DNA for the CDR3 is TGTGCCAGCAGTTACAGACACACCGGGGAGCTGTTTTTT. It yields the protein CASSYRHTGELFF.

This sequence joins TRBV18 and TRBJ1-1, with D unclear. The CDR3 runs to 16 residues. The germline V gene has CDR1 KGHSH and CDR2 LQKENI. V gave up 0 bases and J gave up 2 bases, with 13 bases separating them. CDR3 nucleotides: TGTGCCAGCTCACCACCTGTCTCACTTCCAAACACTGAAGCTTTCTTT. Translation gives CASSPPVSLPNTEAFF. The whole variable domain, remainder taken from reference TRBV18 and TRBJ1-1, is NAGVMQNPRHLVRRRGQEARLRCSPMKGHSHVYWYRQLPEEGLKFMVYLQKENIIDESGMPKERFSAEFPKEGPSILRIQQVVRGDSAAYFCASSPPVSLPNTEAFFGQGTRLTVV.

The J gene is TRBJ1-2, the V gene TRBV6-5; unclear D gene. Germline CDR1 MNHEY, CDR2 SVGAGI. The V gene lost 1 base and the J gene lost 8 bases, with 14 bases spanning the gap. The CDR3 contains 14 residues. CDR3: CASSYWAGAGGYTF. CDR3 DNA: TGTGCCAGCAGTTACTGGGCGGGAGCCGGGGGCTACACCTTC.

The chain links TRBV6-2 or TRBV6-3 to TRBJ2-1, with D perhaps matching TRBD1 (6 bases). CDR1 is MNHEY and CDR2 is SVGEGT in the germline V gene. V gave up 5 bases and J gave up 9 bases, with 23 bases separating them. The CDR3 loop spans 16 amino acids. CDR3 bases: TGTGCCAGCAGTCACCCACGGGACATCCGAGGGAGTGAGCAGTTCTTC. Translation: CASSHPRDIRGSEQFF.

CDR3 nucleotides: TGTGCCAGCAGTTCGCTTGGGGGGTTGGGGAACACTGAAGCTTTCTTT. It is translated as CASSSLGGLGNTEAFF. The J gene is TRBJ1-1, the V gene TRBV6-6, with D maybe TRBD1 (5 bases). This CDR3 spans 16 amino acids. The germline V gene has CDR1 MNHNY and CDR2 SVGAGI (reference sequence). V was pared by 4 bases and J by 1 base, with 16 bases between.

V is TRBV30 and J is TRBJ2-1; 9 nucleotides match TRBD2. The CDR3 loop spans 15 amino acids. Trimming removed 5 bases from V and 5 bases from J; junction bases left unmatched: 10. Germline lookup yields CDR1 GTSNPN and CDR2 SVGIG (reference sequence). In DNA, the CDR3 is TGTGCCTGGCTACCGAGCGGGAGGTGGAACAATGAGCAGTTCTTC. The encoded protein is CAWLPSGRWNNEQFF.